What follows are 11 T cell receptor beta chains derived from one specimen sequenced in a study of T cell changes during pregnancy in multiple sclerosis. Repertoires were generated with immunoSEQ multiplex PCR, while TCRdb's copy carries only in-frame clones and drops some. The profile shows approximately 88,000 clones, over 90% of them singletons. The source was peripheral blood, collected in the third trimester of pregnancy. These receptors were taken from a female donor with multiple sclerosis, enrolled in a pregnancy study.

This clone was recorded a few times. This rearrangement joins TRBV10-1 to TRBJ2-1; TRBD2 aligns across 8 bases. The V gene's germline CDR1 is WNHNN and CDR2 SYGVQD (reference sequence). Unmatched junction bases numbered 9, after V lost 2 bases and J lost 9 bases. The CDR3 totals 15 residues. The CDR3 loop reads CASSEAGTRGSEQFF. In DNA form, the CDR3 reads TGCGCCAGCAGTGAGGCCGGGACTAGGGGAAGTGAGCAGTTCTTC.

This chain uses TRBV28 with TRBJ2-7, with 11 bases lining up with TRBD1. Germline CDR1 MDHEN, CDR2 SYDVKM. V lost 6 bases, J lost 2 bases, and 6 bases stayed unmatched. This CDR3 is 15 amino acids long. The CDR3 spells CASSPGQGAAYEQYF. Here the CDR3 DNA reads TGTGCCAGCAGCCCTGGACAGGGGGCGGCCTACGAGCAGTACTTC.

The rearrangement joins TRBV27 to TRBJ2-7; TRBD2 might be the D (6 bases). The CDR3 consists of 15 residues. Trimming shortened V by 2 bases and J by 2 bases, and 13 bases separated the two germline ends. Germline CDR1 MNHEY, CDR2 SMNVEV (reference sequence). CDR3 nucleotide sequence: TGTGCCAGCAGTTTACGGGGGACGGAGACCTACGAGCAGTACTTC. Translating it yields CASSLRGTETYEQYF.

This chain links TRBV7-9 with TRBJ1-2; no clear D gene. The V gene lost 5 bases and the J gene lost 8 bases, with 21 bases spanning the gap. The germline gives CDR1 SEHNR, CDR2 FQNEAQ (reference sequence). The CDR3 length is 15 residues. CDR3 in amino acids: CASSLTAEGTLGYTF. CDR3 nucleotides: TGTGCCAGCAGCCTCACGGCCGAGGGAACCCTAGGCTACACCTTC.

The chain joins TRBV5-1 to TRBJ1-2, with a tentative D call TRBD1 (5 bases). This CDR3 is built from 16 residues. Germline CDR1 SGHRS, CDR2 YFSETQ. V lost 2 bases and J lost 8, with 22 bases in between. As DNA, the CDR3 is TGCGCCAGCAGCTTCGAACCGGGACTGGGGTTTAAAGGCTACACCTTC. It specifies CASSFEPGLGFKGYTF.

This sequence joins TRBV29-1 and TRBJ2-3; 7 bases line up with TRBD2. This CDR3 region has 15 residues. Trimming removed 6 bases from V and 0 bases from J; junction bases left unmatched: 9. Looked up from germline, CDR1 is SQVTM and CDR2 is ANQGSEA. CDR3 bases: TGCAGCGTCGGGGGGACGAGTGCTAGCACAGATACGCAGTATTTT. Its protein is CSVGGTSASTDTQYF.

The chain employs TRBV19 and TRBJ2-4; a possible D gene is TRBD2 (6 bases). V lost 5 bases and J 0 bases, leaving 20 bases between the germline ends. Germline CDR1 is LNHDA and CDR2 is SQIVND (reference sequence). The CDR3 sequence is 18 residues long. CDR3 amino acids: CASSEGAPGEIAKNIQYF. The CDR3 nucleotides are TGTGCCAGTAGTGAAGGGGCCCCGGGGGAGATAGCCAAAAACATTCAGTACTTC.

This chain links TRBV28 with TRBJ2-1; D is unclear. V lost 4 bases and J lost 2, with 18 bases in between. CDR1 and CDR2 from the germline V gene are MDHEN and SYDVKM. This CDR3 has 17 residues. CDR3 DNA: TGTGCCAGCAGTTCAAGGCGGTCCCTGGGTGCCTACAATGAGCAGTTCTTC. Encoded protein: CASSSRRSLGAYNEQFF.

CDR3 protein: CASSLVQGPYEQYF. CDR3 in DNA: TGTGCCAGCAGCTTAGTACAGGGGCCCTACGAGCAGTACTTC. This chain connects TRBV7-2 to TRBJ2-7; 7 bases line up with TRBD1. Trimming took 1 base from V and 2 from J; bases not matched to a gene: 2. This CDR3 has 14 amino acids. Germline-derived CDR1 and CDR2 are SGHTA and FQGNSA.

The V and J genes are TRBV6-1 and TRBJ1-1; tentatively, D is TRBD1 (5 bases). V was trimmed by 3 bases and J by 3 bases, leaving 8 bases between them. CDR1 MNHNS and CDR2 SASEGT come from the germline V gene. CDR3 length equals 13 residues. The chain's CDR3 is CASSDRGYTEAFF. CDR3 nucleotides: TGTGCCAGCAGTGATAGGGGCTACACTGAAGCTTTCTTT.

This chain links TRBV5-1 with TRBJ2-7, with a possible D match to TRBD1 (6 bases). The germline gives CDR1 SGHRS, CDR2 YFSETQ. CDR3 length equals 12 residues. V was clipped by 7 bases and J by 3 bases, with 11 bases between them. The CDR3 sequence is CASAQGDYEQYF. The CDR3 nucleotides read TGCGCCAGCGCACAGGGAGACTACGAGCAGTACTTC.